Each of the 18 T cell receptor beta chains below was sequenced from the same sample in a study of human T cells and chemical hapten exposure. MiXCR was run by TCRdb on the RACE reads, yielding one entry per CDR3 protein. The table shows 120,000 or so distinct CDR3 sequences, with 11% occurring only once. Time point: patch test 3, about 24 weeks after DPC sensitization. The treatment denotes: therapeutic diphenylcyclopropenone sensitization with weekly scalp DPC. The sequences come from whole blood, collected in connection with sensitization to the hapten diphenylcyclopropenone (DPC). The origin of the receptors is a woman in her forties or fifties with alopecia areata. Some clones in this sample may be carry-over from other donors' samples.

Ten or more counts support this clonotype. The chain is built from TRBV13 and TRBJ2-7; 11 bases are a match to TRBD2. The CDR3 sequence is 14 residues long. Germline-derived CDR1 and CDR2 are PRHDT and FYEKMQ (reference sequence). The V and J ends lost 3 bases and 4 bases, in that order; junction bases with no gene match: 2. The CDR3 loop reads CASSFASGRYEQYF. Written as DNA, the CDR3 is TGTGCCAGCAGCTTCGCTAGCGGGAGGTACGAGCAGTACTTC.

This chain links TRBV20-1 with TRBJ2-3, with 9 bases fitting TRBD1. Germline V lookup: CDR1 DFQATT, CDR2 SNEGSKA (reference sequence). This CDR3 is built from 13 residues. The DNA for the CDR3 is TGCGGGTCCACAGGGGGCGGGACAGATACGCAGTATTTT. As protein: CGSTGGGTDTQYF.

This clonotype was seen a handful of times. The chain recombines TRBV6-2 or TRBV6-3 with TRBJ2-1; no clear D. The germline V and J ends were trimmed by 0 bases and 6 bases, with 6 bases remaining between them. The germline gives CDR1 MNHEY, CDR2 SVGEGT. The CDR3 is made up of 13 amino acids. CDR3 sequence (DNA): TGTGCCAGCAGTTACTCCCGCGCCAATGAGCAGTTCTTC. Translation: CASSYSRANEQFF.

The sample holds a few counts of this clonotype. The rearrangement joins TRBV11-2 to TRBJ2-2, with TRBD1 identical over 8 bases. Germline CDR1 reads SGHAT; CDR2 reads FQNNGV. The trim removed 0 bases at V and 7 bases at J, leaving 4 bases unmatched. This CDR3 is built from 15 residues. CDR3 residues: CASSLETGANGELFF. The CDR3 bases are TGTGCCAGCAGCTTAGAGACAGGGGCAAACGGGGAGCTGTTTTTT.

This clonotype was seen a few times. This chain joins TRBV14 and TRBJ2-5, with a possible D match to TRBD2 (7 bases). Trimming pared 1 base from V and 4 bases from J, leaving 13 bases between. The CDR3 loop spans 15 amino acids. Germline CDR1 is SGHDN and CDR2 is FVKESK. The CDR3: CASSQVRGGIETQYF. CDR3 sequence (DNA): TGTGCCAGCAGCCAAGTACGCGGGGGCATAGAGACCCAGTACTTC. The complete variable domain, with remaining parts taken from reference TRBV14 and TRBJ2-5, reads EAGVTQFPSHSVIEKGQTVTLRCDPISGHDNLYWYRRVMGKEIKFLLHFVKESKQDESGMPNNRFLAERTGGTYSTLKVQPAELEDSGVYFCASSQVRGGIETQYFGPGTRLLVL.

This clonotype was observed many times. The chain has TRBV6-5 and TRBJ2-5; D is unresolved. Germline CDR1 and CDR2: MNHEY and SVGAGI. Trimming removed 2 bases from V and 5 bases from J, with 3 bases in between. This CDR3 spans 11 amino acids. This CDR3 is CASSYAETQYF. The CDR3, as DNA: TGTGCCAGCAGTTACGCGGAGACCCAGTACTTC.

The chain has TRBV11-2 and TRBJ2-1; D is unresolved. The germline V gene has CDR1 SGHAT and CDR2 FQNNGV. The CDR3 length is 12 residues. V shed 10 bases and J shed 4 bases, with 11 bases lying between them. CDR3 sequence (DNA): TGTGCCACCCCAGCCGGGTACAATGAGCAGTTCTTC. It yields the protein CATPAGYNEQFF.

CDR3 in DNA: TGCAGTGCTAGAGAAAGGGGGAATGAAAAACTGTTTTTT. As protein: CSARERGNEKLFF. This chain connects TRBV20-1 to TRBJ1-4, with D perhaps TRBD1 (6 bases). Trimming removed 0 bases from V and 5 bases from J, with 7 bases in between. Germline assignment: CDR1 DFQATT and CDR2 SNEGSKA (reference sequence). This CDR3 region has 13 residues.

This chain connects TRBV7-8 to TRBJ1-2; possible D gene TRBD1, 5 bases. The germline gives CDR1 SGHVS, CDR2 FQNEAQ. The CDR3 is 16 residues long. Deletions cut 3 bases from V and 8 bases from J, with 22 bases between. For the CDR3, the DNA is TGTGCCAGCAGCTTTGGGCTCGTGGGGGACGCGAGAGGCTACACCTTC. This translates into CASSFGLVGDARGYTF. The whole variable domain, remainder taken from reference TRBV7-8 and TRBJ1-2, is GAGVSQSPRYKVAKRGQDVALRCDPISGHVSLFWYQQALGQGPEFLTYFQNEAQLDKSGLPSDRFFAERPEGSVSTLKIQRTQQEDSAVYLCASSFGLVGDARGYTFGSGTRLTVV.

The chain uses TRBV12-3 or TRBV12-4 and TRBJ1-5; 7 nucleotides line up with TRBD1. Unmatched junction bases numbered 5, after V lost 4 bases and J lost 2 bases. The CDR3 is 15 amino acids. In DNA form, the CDR3 reads TGTGCCAGCAGTTGGACAGGCGGTGGCAATCAGCCCCAGCATTTT. Protein product: CASSWTGGGNQPQHF.

The chain has TRBV5-5 and TRBJ1-5, with D perhaps TRBD1 (5 bases). This CDR3 contains 16 residues. Trimming took 2 bases from V and 7 from J, leaving 19 bases between them. In germline, CDR1 is SGHKS, CDR2 YYEKEE (reference sequence). DNA of the CDR3: TGTGCCAGCAGCTTAGGGGAGATGGGGGAATGGCAGCCCCAGCATTTT. It translates to CASSLGEMGEWQPQHF.

V is TRBV27 and J is TRBJ2-1; D call uncertain. CDR3 length: 11 amino acids. The V end lost 3 bases, the J end lost 8 bases, and 5 bases lay between the germline ends. Germline lookup yields CDR1 MNHEY and CDR2 SMNVEV (reference sequence). The CDR3 loop is CASSFLDEQFF. As DNA, the CDR3 is TGTGCCAGCAGTTTTCTGGATGAGCAGTTCTTC.

The gene calls are TRBV12-3 or TRBV12-4 and TRBJ2-1; D might be TRBD1 (6 bases). The CDR3 is 13 residues long. Deletions cut 5 bases from V and 7 bases from J, with 12 bases between. CDR3 in amino acids: CASSLGTGNEQFF. CDR3 sequence (DNA): TGTGCCAGCAGTCTAGGTACAGGGAATGAGCAGTTCTTC.

The chain employs TRBV6-1 and TRBJ1-1; 12 bases agree with TRBD1. CDR3 length: 13 residues. Germline trimming cut 6 bases from V and 7 bases from J; bases unmatched to any gene: 3. Germline-derived CDR1 and CDR2 are MNHNS and SASEGT. The CDR3 nucleotides read TGTGCCAGCAGGGGACAGGGGGCGGGTGAAGCTTTCTTT. This encodes CASRGQGAGEAFF.

The V call is TRBV2, the J call TRBJ1-2; a possible D gene is TRBD1 (5 bases). CDR1 is SNHLY, CDR2 FYNNEI, per germline. The CDR3 covers 13 residues. V was cut by 1 base and J by 4 bases, with 7 bases left in between. The DNA for the CDR3 is TGTGCCAGCAGTGAAGGGACAATCTATGGCTACACCTTC. Residues: CASSEGTIYGYTF.

This clonotype was seen a few times. The chain has TRBV28 and TRBJ1-1; TRBD1 is a possible D gene (6 bases). Germline-derived CDR1 and CDR2 are MDHEN and SYDVKM. This CDR3 region has 15 residues. V gave up 2 bases and J gave up 4 bases, with 14 bases separating them. The CDR3 reads CASSLGGARGTEAFF. CDR3 coding DNA: TGTGCCAGCAGTTTAGGGGGGGCGCGGGGCACTGAAGCTTTCTTT.

The table lists this clonotype with a few counts. The genes are TRBV12-3 or TRBV12-4 and TRBJ1-1; D is uncertain. This CDR3 is 13 amino acids long. V lost 8 bases and J 0 bases, leaving 10 bases between the germline ends. This CDR3 is CASGLRMNTEAFF. The CDR3 DNA follows: TGTGCCAGCGGATTAAGGATGAACACTGAAGCTTTCTTT.

The J gene is TRBJ1-1, the V gene TRBV25-1; D unclear. This CDR3 is 14 amino acids long. V gave up 4 bases and J gave up 7 bases, with 16 bases separating them. Germline V lookup: CDR1 MGHDK, CDR2 SYGVNS. In nucleotides, the CDR3 is TGTGCCAGCAGTGTCTCCGGGGTTAACGGTGAAGCTTTCTTT. As protein: CASSVSGVNGEAFF.